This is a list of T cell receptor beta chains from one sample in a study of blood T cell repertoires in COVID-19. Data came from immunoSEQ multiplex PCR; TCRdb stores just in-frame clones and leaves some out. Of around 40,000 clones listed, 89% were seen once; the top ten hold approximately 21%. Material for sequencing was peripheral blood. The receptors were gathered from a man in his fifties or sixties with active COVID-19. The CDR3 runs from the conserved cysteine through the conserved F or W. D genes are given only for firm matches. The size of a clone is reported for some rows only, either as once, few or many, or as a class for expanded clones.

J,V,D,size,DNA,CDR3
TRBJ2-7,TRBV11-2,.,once,TGTGCCAGCAGCTCCGGTACCTACGAGCAGTACTTC,CASSSGTYEQYF
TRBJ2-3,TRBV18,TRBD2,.,TGTGCCAGCTCACCGCGCACTAGCGGGAGGGCCTACGCAGATACGCAGTATTTT,CASSPRTSGRAYADTQYF
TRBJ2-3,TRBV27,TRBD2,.,TGTGCCAGCAGTTTCTCAATAAGGAGTAGCGGGAGCCCAGATACGCAGTATTTT,CASSFSIRSSGSPDTQYF
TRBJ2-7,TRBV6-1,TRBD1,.,TGTGCCAGCAGTGTTGGGACAGGCATGAGCTCCTACGAGCAGTACTTC,CASSVGTGMSSYEQYF
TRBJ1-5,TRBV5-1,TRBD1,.,TGCGCCAGCAGTCGGGGTGGGACAGAAGATCAGCCCCAGCATTTT,CASSRGGTEDQPQHF
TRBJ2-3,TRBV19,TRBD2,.,TGTGCCAGTAGTCCGCGACTAGCGGGTAGCACAGATACGCAGTATTTT,CASSPRLAGSTDTQYF
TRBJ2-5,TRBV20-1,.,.,TGCAGTTTCCAGCAAGAGACCCAGTACTTC,CSFQQETQYF
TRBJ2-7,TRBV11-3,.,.,TGTGCCAGCAGCTCGCCCGGGGGTGCCTACGAGCAGTACTTC,CASSSPGGAYEQYF
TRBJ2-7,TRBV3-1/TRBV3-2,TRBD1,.,TGTGCCAGCAGCCAAGATTCCCCGGGACAGGGGGCGGAAGAGCAGTACTTC,CASSQDSPGQGAEEQYF
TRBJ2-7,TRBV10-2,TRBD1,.,TGCGCCAGCCTCGGGACAGACAGCTCCTACGAGCAGTACTTC,CASLGTDSSYEQYF